This T cell receptor beta chain was captured in a study of blood T cell repertoires in COVID-19. Participants came from 24 US areas, aged roughly 18 to 95 years. Participants reported their clinical history, and cohort assignment relied on those reports. Recovered participants had two consecutive negative NP/OP PCR tests, healthcare professional clearance, or symptom resolution. Per the authors' pipeline: Reference gene primers were amplified, and this amplification served to estimate nucleated cell counts. Profiled with immunoSEQ multiplex PCR; TCRdb holds only in-frame clones, not every one. From that table come the V and J calls and clone size; the DNA was used to work out D and trimming. The data show hundreds of thousands of clones, around 87% seen once. Germline assignment: CDR1 SQVTM and CDR2 ANQGSEA. Trimming shortened V by 6 bases and J by 1 base, and 9 bases separated the two germline ends. The CDR3 totals 12 residues.

The receptor comes from a man under 40 who had recovered from COVID-19. Sequenced sample: PBMCs or T cells enriched from blood (not recorded which). The chain is built from TRBV29-1 and TRBJ1-1; a weak D match, TRBD1 (6 bases). CDR3 loop: CSVGHRNTEAFF. The CDR3 DNA reads TGCAGCGTGGGACATAGGAACACTGAAGCTTTCTTT.